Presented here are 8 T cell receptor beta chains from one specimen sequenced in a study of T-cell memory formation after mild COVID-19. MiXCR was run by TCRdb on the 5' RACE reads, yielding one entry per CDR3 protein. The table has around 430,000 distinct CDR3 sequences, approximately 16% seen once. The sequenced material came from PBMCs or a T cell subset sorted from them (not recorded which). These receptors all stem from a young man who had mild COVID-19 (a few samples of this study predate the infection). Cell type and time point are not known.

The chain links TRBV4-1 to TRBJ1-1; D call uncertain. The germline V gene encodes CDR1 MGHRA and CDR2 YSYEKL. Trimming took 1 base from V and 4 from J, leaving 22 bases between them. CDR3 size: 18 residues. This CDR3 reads CASSQVGASLGRATEAFF. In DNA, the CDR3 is TGCGCCAGCAGCCAAGTGGGTGCGTCTCTAGGAAGGGCCACTGAAGCTTTCTTT.

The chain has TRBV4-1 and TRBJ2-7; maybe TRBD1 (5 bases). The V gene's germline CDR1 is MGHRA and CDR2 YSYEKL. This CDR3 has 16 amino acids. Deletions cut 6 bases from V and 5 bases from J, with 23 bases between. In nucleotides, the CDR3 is TGCGCCAGCAGTCAAATTGCTGGGGCGGTGTCCCACGAGCAGTACTTC. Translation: CASSQIAGAVSHEQYF.

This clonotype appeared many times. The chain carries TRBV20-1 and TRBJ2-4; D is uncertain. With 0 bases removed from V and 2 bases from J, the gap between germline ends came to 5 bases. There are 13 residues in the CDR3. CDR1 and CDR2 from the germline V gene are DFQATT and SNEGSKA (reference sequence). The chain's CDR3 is CSAREITKNIQYF. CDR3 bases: TGCAGTGCTAGAGAGATCACCAAAAACATTCAGTACTTC.

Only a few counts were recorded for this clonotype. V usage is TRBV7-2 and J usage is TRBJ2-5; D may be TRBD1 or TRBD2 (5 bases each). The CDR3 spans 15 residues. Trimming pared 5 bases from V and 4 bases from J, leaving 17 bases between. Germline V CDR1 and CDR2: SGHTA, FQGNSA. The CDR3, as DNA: TGTGCCAGCAGCCCGCAGGGACCGGAAGTAGAGACCCAGTACTTC. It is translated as CASSPQGPEVETQYF.

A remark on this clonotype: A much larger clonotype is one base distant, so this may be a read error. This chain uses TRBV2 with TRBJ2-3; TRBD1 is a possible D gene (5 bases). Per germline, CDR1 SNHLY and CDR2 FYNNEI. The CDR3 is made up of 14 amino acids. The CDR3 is CASSLDSRTDTKYF. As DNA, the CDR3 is TGTGCCAGCAGTCTTGACAGCCGCACAGATACGAAGTATTTT. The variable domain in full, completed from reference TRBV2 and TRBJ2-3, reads EPEVTQTPSHQVTQMGQEVILRCVPISNHLYFYWYRQILGQKVEFLVSFYNNEISEKSEIFDDQFSVERPDGSNFTLKIRSTKLEDSAMYFCASSLDSRTDTKYFGPGTRLTVL.

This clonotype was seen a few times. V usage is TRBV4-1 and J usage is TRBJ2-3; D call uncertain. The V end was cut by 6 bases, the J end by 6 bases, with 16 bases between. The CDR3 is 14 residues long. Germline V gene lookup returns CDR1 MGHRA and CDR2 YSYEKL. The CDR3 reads CASSPERFVDTQYF. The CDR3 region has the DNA TGCGCCAGCAGTCCGGAAAGATTCGTGGATACGCAGTATTTT.

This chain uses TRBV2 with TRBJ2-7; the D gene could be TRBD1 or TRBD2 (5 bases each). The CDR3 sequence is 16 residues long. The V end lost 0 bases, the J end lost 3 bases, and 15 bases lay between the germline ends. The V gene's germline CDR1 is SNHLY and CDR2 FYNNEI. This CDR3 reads CASSEALLGTGYEQYF. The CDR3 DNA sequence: TGTGCCAGCAGTGAAGCGCTTTTGGGGACCGGCTACGAGCAGTACTTC. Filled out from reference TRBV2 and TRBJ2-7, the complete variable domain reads EPEVTQTPSHQVTQMGQEVILRCVPISNHLYFYWYRQILGQKVEFLVSFYNNEISEKSEIFDDQFSVERPDGSNFTLKIRSTKLEDSAMYFCASSEALLGTGYEQYFGPGTRLTVT.

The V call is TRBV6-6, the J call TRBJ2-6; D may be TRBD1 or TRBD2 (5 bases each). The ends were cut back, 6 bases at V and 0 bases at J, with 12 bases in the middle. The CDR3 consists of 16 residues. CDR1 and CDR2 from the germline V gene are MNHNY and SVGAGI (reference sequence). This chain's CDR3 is CASRRQGVSGANVLTF. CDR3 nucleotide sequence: TGTGCCAGCAGACGCCAGGGAGTCTCTGGGGCCAACGTCCTGACTTTC.